The clone carrying this TCR beta chain has only a few counts. Its target is not known. CDR1 and CDR2 from the germline V gene are MNHEY and SVGEGT. Trimming removed 2 bases from V and 2 bases from J; junction bases left unmatched: 2. CDR3 length: 15 residues. This entry belongs to a study of identical twins. Study results and limitations: The models systematically underestimated how much out-of-frame TCR alpha was shared in monozygotic twins. Conclusions came from cross-sectional statistical analysis, not from following the same donors.

Template switching (which added a universal primer site) was used, and cDNA carried unique molecular identifiers. TCRdb passed the 5' RACE reads through MiXCR, listing each CDR3 protein once. The sample has around 490,000 distinct CDR3 sequences, roughly 15% seen once; the top ten hold 0.35% to 0.45%. A further study also used this sample, focusing on yellow fever vaccine responses in identical twins.

J is TRBJ2-1 and V is TRBV6-2 or TRBV6-3, with TRBD2 identical over 8 bases. The sequence was collected from a woman younger than 35 in good health. The material sequenced was CD4+ T cells sorted from blood. DNA for the CDR3: TGTGCCAGCAGTTACGCGGGAGGTGCCTACAATGAGCAGTTCTTC. Its translation: CASSYAGGAYNEQFF.